These T cell receptor beta chains were read from a single sample in a study of Graves' ophthalmopathy and Graves' hyperthyroidism. TCRdb re-derived calls from the multiplex PCR reads in MiXCR, one entry per CDR3 protein. The data show over a million distinct CDR3 sequences, with about 38% seen just once and around 10% held by the top ten. The sample taken for sequencing was peripheral blood or thyroid tissue (not recorded which). The source is an adult man with Graves' hyperthyroidism. Both conserved end residues are trimmed from each CDR3. D genes are given only for firm matches.

D gene,CDR3 length,V gene,CDR3 protein
.,10,TRBV20-1,SAGDGTYEQY
.,12,TRBV2,ASVLDRPNQPQH
.,14,TRBV7-7,ASSSTAGTPKETQY
.,16,TRBV10-3,AISESSGTGSYNSPLH
TRBD2,15,TRBV7-3,ASSSTSGRHSSYEQY
TRBD2,14,TRBV6-5,ASSYTRTSGSYEQY
.,11,TRBV19,ASRFQDSYEQY
.,14,TRBV7-9,ASTQDRTDRNTEAF
TRBD1,11,TRBV29-1,SSSGTGAYEQY
.,13,TRBV4-3,ASSEGIPAGRGYT
TRBD1,15,TRBV25-1,ASSASSLTGGPYEQY
TRBD1,16,TRBV10-3,AIRPDRGGSSSGNTIY
.,12,TRBV24-1,ATSDTPRRGELF
.,13,TRBV7-9,ASSLVRRVSSPLH
.,13,TRBV12-3/TRBV12-4,ASSTVAGDSYGYT
TRBD2,11,TRBV5-1,ASRRAGVGEQY
TRBD2,11,TRBV10-2,ASNYAGAYEQY
.,15,TRBV19,ASSTPGARGIRETQY
.,12,TRBV7-8,ASSTAISTGELF
TRBD1,14,TRBV25-1,ASSDHGQGADYGYT
.,10,TRBV20-1,SARGGGTEAF
.,10,TRBV5-1,ASSSDSHEQY
TRBD1,13,TRBV7-2,ASSLPQGPQETQY
.,13,TRBV7-9,ASSLRSRSNQPQH
.,13,TRBV20-1,SVAGGSSYNSPLH
TRBD1,14,TRBV7-9,ASSLEGQGLSYEQY
TRBD1,14,TRBV7-6,ASSLDGTASNQPQH
.,12,TRBV10-3,AINDKERGTEAF
TRBD1,14,TRBV25-1,ASSYLGTGLGQPQH
.,11,TRBV29-1,SVVEGSGNTIY
TRBD1,13,TRBV2,ASSEEGTGDEKLF
.,9,TRBV6-1,ASKQALGAF
.,14,TRBV2,ATQGLKLGLSETQY
TRBD2,15,TRBV7-2,ASSLVHPGLAGGELF
.,11,TRBV25-1,ASSELGQETQY
TRBD2,12,TRBV5-4,ASAEGKREFEQY
TRBD1,11,TRBV9,ASSDRADTEAF
TRBD1,14,TRBV7-9,ASSSWTGRSGNTIY
.,7,TRBV29-1,SVRENQY
.,11,TRBV24-1,ATSDSVNTEAF
TRBD2,16,TRBV5-1,ASSLTPKTEQTGGVQY
TRBD1,11,TRBV20-1,SAKTGTNEKLF
.,10,TRBV29-1,SVERGTETQY
TRBD1,12,TRBV7-8,ASSLGPGGGTQY
TRBD1,10,TRBV20-1,SASGTAYGYT
.,10,TRBV24-1,ATRGDSEKLF
.,11,TRBV29-1,SAQRGAVYEQY
.,11,TRBV12-3/TRBV12-4,ASTHQGTYGYT
TRBD2,13,TRBV12-3/TRBV12-4,ASRPELAGGYEQY
TRBD1,12,TRBV29-1,SVEVRQGAGEQY
.,10,TRBV2,ASRGPYVEQY
TRBD1,14,TRBV5-4,ASSPTAGTGSYEQY
.,13,TRBV5-1,ASRERGTYNSPLH
.,11,TRBV2,ASSAEGYTEAF
.,12,TRBV18,ASSDLTNTGELF
TRBD1,13,TRBV7-9,ASSYRTGTDYEQY
.,11,TRBV20-1,SATGRVWYEQY
TRBD1,16,TRBV9,ASSVLGPGQGATGELF
TRBD1,12,TRBV15,VTSRGTGPYGYT
.,11,TRBV4-2,ASSQTVGQPQH